This T cell receptor (beta chain) was retrieved from a study of T cell responses to AZD1222 COVID-19 vaccine. Germline V gene data show CDR1 as SEHNR and CDR2 as FQNEAQ (reference sequence). The CDR3 has 12 residues. V was clipped by 4 bases and J by 8 bases, with 12 bases between them. Libraries were prepared by immunoSEQ multiplex PCR; TCRdb keeps only in-frame clonotypes and omits some of them. Of about 99,000 clones listed, roughly 89% are singletons. This clonotype was obtained from an adult in good health. Material: peripheral blood, obtained on day 0 of AZD1222 vaccination. This rearrangement joins TRBV7-9 to TRBJ2-7; D is unclear. CDR3 loop: CASSSGSNQQYF. In nucleotides, the CDR3 is TGTGCCAGCAGCTCAGGTTCCAACCAGCAGTACTTC.